Included here is one T cell receptor beta chain sequence, with context. Method: immunoSEQ multiplex PCR; TCRdb's copy keeps in-frame clones and lacks some. The sample records about 16,000 clones, 80% to 90% being singletons. The sample originates from a study of OX40 agonist ivuxolimab in advanced cancers. Study-wide context: Among those enrolled, mean age was approximately 60 years (range about 23 to 79) and 70% to 85% were male.

The CDR3 is 13 amino acids. CDR1 SNHLY and CDR2 FYNNEI come from the germline V gene. The germline V and J ends were trimmed by 1 base and 5 bases, with 8 bases remaining between them. The chain combines TRBV2 with TRBJ1-1; maybe TRBD1 (5 bases). The sample in question was CD4+ or CD8+ T cells sorted from blood, obtained in a trial of the OX40 agonist ivuxolimab. This sequence originates from an adult with an advanced solid tumor such as melanoma, head and neck, liver or kidney cancer. The CDR3 region is CASSEEKGTEAFF. The CDR3 nucleotides read TGTGCCAGCAGTGAAGAGAAGGGGACTGAAGCTTTCTTT.